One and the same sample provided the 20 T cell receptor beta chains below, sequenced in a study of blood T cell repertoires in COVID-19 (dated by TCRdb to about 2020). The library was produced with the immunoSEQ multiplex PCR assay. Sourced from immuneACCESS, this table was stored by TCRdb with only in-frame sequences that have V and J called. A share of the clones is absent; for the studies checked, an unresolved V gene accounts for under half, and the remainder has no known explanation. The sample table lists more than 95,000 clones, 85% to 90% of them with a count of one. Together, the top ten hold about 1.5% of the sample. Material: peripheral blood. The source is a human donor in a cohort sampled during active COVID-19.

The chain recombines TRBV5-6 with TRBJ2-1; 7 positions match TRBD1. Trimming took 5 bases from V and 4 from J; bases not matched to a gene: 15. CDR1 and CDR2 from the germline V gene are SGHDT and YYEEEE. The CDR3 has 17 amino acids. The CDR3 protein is CASRTGTRKLEYNEQFF. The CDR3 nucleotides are TGTGCCAGCAGGACAGGGACGCGGAAACTTGAGTACAATGAGCAGTTCTTC.

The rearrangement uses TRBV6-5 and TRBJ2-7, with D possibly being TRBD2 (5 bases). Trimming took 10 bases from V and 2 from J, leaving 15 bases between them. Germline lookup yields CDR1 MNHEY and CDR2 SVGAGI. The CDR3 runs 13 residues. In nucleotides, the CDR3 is TGTGCCACGTCGGGATCAGCTGCCTACGAGCAGTACTTC. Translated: CATSGSAAYEQYF.

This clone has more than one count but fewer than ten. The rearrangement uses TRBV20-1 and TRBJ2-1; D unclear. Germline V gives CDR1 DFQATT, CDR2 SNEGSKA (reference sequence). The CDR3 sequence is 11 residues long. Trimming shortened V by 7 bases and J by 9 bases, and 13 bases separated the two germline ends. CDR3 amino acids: CSVTVLPEQFF. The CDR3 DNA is TGCAGTGTCACAGTACTCCCTGAGCAGTTCTTC.

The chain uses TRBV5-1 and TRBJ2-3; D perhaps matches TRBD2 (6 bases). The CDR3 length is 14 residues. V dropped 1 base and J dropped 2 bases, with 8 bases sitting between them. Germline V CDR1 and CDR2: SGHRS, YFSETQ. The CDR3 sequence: CASSLRTNTDTQYF. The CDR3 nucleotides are TGCGCCAGCAGCTTGAGGACTAACACAGATACGCAGTATTTT.

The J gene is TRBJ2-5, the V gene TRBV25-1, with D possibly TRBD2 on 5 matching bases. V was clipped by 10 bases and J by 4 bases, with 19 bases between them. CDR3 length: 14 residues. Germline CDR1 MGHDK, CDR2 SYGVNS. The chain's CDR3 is CATAPFGEPETQYF. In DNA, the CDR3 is TGTGCCACCGCGCCATTTGGGGAGCCAGAGACCCAGTACTTC.

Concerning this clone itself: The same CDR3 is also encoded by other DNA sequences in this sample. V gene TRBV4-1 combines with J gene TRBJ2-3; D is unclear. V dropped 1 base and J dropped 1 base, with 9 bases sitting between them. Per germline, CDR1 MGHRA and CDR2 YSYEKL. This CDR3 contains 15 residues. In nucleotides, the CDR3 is TGCGCCAGCAGCCAAGTCAGGCAGGGCACAGATACGCAGTATTTT. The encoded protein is CASSQVRQGTDTQYF.

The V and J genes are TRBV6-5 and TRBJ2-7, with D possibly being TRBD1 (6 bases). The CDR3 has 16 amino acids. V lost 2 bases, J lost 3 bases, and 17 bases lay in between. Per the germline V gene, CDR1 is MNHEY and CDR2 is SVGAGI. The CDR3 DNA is TGTGCCAGCAGTTACGCTACGACAGGAGATTACTACGAGCAGTACTTC. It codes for CASSYATTGDYYEQYF.

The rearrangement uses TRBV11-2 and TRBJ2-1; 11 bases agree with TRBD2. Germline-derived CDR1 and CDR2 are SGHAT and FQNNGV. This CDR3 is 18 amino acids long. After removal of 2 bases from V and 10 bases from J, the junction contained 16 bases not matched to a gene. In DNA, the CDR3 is TGTGCCAGCAGCTTATCTTTTGGCCTAGCGGGGGGCCTTCAGGAGCAGTTCTTC. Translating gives CASSLSFGLAGGLQEQFF.

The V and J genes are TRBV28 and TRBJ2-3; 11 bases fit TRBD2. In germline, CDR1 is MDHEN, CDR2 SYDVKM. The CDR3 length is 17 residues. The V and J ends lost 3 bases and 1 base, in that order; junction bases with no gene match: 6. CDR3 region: CASSFTTGLAGTDTQYF. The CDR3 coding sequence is TGTGCCAGCAGTTTCACCACGGGACTAGCGGGCACAGATACGCAGTATTTT.

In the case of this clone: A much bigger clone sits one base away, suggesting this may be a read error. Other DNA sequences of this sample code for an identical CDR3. CDR3 sequence reads: CASSPDRGWDYGYTF. The CDR3 nucleotides are TGCGCCAGCAGCCCGGACAGGGGATGGGACTATGGCTACACCTTC. J is TRBJ1-2 and V is TRBV5-1; 9 positions agree with TRBD1. The V and J ends lost 4 bases and 3 bases, in that order; junction bases with no gene match: 7. Per the germline V gene, CDR1 is SGHRS and CDR2 is YFSETQ. There are 15 residues in the CDR3.

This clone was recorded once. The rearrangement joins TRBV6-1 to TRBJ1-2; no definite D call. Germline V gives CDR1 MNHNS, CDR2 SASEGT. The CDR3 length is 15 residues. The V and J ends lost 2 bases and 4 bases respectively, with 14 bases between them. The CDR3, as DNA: TGTGCCAGCAGTGAACCGGGCGGGAGTGGCTATGGCTACACCTTC. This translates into CASSEPGGSGYGYTF.

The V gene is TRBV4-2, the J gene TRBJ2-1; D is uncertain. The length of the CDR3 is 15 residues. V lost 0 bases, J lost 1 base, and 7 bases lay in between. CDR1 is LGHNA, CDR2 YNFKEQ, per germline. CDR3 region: CASSQESSSYNEQFF. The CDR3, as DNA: TGTGCCAGCAGCCAAGAGTCTAGTTCCTACAATGAGCAGTTCTTC.

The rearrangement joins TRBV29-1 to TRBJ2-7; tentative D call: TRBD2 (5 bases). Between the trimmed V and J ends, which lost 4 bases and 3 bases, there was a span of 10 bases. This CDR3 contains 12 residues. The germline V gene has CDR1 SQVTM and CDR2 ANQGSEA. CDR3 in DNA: TGCAGCGTTGGAGGGCCCCACTACGAGCAGTACTTC. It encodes CSVGGPHYEQYF.

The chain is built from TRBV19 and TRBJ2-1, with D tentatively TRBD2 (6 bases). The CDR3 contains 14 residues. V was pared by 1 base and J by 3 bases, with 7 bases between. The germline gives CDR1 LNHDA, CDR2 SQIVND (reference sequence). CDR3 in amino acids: CASSIGGVYNEQFF. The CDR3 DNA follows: TGTGCCAGTAGTATAGGGGGGGTCTACAATGAGCAGTTCTTC.

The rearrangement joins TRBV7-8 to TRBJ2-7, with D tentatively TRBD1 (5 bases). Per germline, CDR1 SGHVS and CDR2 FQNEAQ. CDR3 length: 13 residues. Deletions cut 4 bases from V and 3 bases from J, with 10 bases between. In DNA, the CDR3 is TGTGCCAGCAGCTCTAGACAGAGCTACGAGCAGTACTTC. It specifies CASSSRQSYEQYF.

The CDR3 DNA reads TGTGCCAGCAACAAATTACAATCCCTCGGGACAAGACCAGGTCGGCAGTTCTTC. Translation: CASNKLQSLGTRPGRQFF. The V and J genes are TRBV13 and TRBJ2-1, with a possible D match to TRBD1 (6 bases). The germline CDR1 and CDR2 sequences are PRHDT and FYEKMQ (reference sequence). The length of the CDR3 is 18 residues. V shed 7 bases and J shed 12 bases, with 34 bases lying between them.

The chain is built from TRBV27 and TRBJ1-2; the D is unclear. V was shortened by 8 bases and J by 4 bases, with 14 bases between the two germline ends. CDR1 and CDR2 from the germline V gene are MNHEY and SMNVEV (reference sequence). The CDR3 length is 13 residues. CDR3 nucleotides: TGTGCCAGCGGTAAGAGCGCCGTCTATGGCTACACCTTC. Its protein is CASGKSAVYGYTF.

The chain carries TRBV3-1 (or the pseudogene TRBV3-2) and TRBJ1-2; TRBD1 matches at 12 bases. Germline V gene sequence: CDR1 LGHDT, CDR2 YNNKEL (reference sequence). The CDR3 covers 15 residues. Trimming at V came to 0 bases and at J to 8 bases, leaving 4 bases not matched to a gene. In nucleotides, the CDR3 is TGTGCCAGCAGCCAAGAGGGACAGGGGGCGCGAGGCTACACCTTC. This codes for CASSQEGQGARGYTF.

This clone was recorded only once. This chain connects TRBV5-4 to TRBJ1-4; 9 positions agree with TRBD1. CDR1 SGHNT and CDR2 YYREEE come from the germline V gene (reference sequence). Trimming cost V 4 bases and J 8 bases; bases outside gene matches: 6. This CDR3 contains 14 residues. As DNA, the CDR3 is TGTGCCAGCAGCCGGGGACAGGGAAGGGAAAAACTGTTTTTT. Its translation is CASSRGQGREKLFF. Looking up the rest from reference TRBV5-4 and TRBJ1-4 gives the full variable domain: ETGVTQSPTHLIKTRGQQVTLRCSSQSGHNTVSWYQQALGQGPQFIFQYYREEENGRGNFPPRFSGLQFPNYSSELNVNALELDDSALYLCASSRGQGREKLFFGSGTQLSVL.

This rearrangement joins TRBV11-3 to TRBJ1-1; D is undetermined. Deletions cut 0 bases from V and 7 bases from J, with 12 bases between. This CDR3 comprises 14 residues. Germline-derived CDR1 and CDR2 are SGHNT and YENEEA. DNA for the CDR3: TGTGCCAGCAGCTTAGAAGGAGGAGAAGGTGAAGCTTTCTTT. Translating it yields CASSLEGGEGEAFF.